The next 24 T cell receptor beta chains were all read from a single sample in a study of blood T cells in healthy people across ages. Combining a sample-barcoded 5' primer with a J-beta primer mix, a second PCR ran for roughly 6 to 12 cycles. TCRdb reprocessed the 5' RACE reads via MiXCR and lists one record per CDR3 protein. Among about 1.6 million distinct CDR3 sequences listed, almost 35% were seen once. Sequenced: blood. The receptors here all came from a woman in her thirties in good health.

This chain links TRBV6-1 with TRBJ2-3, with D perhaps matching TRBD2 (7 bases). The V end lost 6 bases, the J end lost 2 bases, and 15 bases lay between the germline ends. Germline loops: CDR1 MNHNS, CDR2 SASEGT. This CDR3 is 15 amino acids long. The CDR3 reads CASRPAGALTDTQYF. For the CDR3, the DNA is TGTGCCAGCAGGCCTGCGGGGGCCCTCACAGATACGCAGTATTTT.

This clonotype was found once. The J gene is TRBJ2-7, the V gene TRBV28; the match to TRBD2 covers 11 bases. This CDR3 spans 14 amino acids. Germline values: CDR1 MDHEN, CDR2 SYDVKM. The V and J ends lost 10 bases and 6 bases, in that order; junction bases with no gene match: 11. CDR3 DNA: TGTGCCACCAAGACTAGCGGGATGTCCAGCGAGCAGTACTTC. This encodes CATKTSGMSSEQYF.

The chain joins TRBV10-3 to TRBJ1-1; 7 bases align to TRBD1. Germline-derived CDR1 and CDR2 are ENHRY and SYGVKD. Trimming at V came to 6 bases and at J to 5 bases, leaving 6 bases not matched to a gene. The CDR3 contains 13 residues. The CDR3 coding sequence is TGTGCCATCAGCCCAGGGGGGAAAACTGAAGCTTTCTTT. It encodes CAISPGGKTEAFF.

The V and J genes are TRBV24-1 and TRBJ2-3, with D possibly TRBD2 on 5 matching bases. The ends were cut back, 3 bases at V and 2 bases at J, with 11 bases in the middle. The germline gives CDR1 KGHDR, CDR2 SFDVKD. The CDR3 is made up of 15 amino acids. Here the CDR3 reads CATSDPGGPTDTQYF. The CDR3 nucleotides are TGTGCCACCAGTGATCCCGGAGGCCCCACAGATACGCAGTATTTT.

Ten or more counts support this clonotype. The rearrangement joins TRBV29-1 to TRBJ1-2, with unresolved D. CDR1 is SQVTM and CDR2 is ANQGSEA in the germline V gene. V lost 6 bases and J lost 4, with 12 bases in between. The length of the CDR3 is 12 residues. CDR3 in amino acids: CSVSTLSYGYTF. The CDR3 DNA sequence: TGCAGCGTCTCCACTCTCAGCTATGGCTACACCTTC.

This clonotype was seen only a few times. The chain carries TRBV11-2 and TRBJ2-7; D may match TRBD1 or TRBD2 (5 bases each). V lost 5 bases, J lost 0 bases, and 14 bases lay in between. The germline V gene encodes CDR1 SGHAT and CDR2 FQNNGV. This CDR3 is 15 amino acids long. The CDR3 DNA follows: TGTGCCAGCAGCCCCGGGGCACGAGGCTCCTACGAGCAGTACTTC. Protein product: CASSPGARGSYEQYF.

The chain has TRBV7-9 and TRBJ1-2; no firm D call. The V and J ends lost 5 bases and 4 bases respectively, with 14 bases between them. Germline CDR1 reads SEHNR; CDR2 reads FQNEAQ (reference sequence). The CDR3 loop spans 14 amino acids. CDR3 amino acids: CASSPRSGAYGYTF. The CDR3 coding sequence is TGTGCCAGCAGCCCCCGGTCTGGAGCCTATGGCTACACCTTC.

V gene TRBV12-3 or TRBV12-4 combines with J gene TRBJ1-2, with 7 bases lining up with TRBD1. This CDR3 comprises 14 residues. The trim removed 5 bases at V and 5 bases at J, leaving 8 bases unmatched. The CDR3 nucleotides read TGTGCCAGCAGTCCCGGGACAGTTATTTATGGCTACACCTTC. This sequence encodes CASSPGTVIYGYTF.

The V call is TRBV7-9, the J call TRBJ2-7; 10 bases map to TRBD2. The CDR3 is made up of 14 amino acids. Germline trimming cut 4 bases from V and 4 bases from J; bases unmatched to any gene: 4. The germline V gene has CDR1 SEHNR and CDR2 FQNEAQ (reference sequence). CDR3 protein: CASSSASGGYEQYF. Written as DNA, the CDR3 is TGTGCCAGCAGCTCCGCTAGCGGGGGATACGAGCAGTACTTC.

The CDR3 reads CASRQTGGESNQPQHF. CDR3 DNA: TGTGCCAGCAGGCAAACAGGGGGCGAAAGCAATCAGCCCCAGCATTTT. The rearrangement links TRBV6-6 to TRBJ1-5; 9 bases agree with TRBD1. The CDR3 extends over 16 amino acids. J gave up 1 base and V 6 bases, and 7 bases lay outside the gene matches. Germline assignment: CDR1 MNHNY and CDR2 SVGAGI (reference sequence).

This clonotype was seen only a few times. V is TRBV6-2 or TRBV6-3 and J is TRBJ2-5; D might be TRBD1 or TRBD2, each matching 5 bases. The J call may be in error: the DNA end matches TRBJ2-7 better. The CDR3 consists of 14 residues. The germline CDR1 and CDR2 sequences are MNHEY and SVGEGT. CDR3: CASNPTGPTCEQYF. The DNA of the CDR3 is TGTGCCAGCAACCCTACGGGACCGACCTGCGAGCAGTACTTC.

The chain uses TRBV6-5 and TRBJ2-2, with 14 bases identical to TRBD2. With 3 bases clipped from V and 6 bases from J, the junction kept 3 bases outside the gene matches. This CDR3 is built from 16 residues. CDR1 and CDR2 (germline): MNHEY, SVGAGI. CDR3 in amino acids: CASSYGLAGGSGELFF. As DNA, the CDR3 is TGTGCCAGCAGTTATGGACTAGCGGGAGGTTCCGGGGAGCTGTTTTTT.

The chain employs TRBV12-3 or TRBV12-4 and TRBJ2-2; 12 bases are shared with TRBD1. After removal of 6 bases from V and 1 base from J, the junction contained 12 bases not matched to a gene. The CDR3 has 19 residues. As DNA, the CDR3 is TGTGCCAGCAGACGCCCCGGGACAGGGGGCCTCTGGAACACCGGGGAGCTGTTTTTT. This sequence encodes CASRRPGTGGLWNTGELFF.

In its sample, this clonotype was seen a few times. CDR3 in DNA: TGCAGCGTGGGGCGGACCTCGAACACCGGGGAGCTGTTTTTT. This translates into CSVGRTSNTGELFF. This chain joins TRBV29-1 and TRBJ2-2; the D gene is possibly TRBD1 (5 bases). Between the trimmed V and J ends, which lost 6 bases and 0 bases, there was a span of 11 bases. The CDR3 is 14 amino acids. Looked up from germline, CDR1 is SQVTM and CDR2 is ANQGSEA.

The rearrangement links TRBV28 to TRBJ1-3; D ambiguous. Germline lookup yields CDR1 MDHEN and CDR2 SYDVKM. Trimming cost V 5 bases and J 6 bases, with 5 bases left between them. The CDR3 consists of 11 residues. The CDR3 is CASSSANTIYF. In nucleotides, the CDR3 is TGTGCCAGCAGTAGCGCAAACACCATATATTTT.

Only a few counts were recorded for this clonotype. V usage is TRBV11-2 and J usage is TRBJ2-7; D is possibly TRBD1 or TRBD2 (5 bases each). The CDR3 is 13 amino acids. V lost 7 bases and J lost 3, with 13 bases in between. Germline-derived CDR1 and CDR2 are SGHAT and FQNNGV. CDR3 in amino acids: CASKEAGGYEQYF. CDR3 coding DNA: TGTGCCAGCAAAGAGGCTGGGGGCTACGAGCAGTACTTC.

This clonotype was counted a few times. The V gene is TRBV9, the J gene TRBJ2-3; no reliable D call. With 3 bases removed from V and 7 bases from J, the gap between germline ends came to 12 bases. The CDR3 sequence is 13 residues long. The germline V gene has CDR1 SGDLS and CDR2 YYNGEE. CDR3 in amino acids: CASSAIGGNTQYF. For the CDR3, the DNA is TGTGCCAGCAGCGCCATCGGTGGGAATACGCAGTATTTT.

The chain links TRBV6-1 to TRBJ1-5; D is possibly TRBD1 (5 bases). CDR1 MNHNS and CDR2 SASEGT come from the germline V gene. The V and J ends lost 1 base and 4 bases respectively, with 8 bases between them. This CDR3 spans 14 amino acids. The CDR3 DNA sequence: TGTGCCAGCAGTGAAGTGTCAGGGAATCAGCCCCAGCATTTT. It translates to CASSEVSGNQPQHF.

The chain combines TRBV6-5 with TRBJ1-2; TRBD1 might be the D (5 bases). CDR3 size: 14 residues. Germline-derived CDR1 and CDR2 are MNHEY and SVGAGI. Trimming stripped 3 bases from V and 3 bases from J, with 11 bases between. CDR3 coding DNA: TGTGCCAGCAGTTATTCGGACAAAGACTATGGCTACACCTTC. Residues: CASSYSDKDYGYTF.

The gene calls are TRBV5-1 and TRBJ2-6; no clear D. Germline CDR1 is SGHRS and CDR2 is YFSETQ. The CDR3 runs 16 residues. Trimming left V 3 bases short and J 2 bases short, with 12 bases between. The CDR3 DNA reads TGCGCCAGCAGCTCCTCCTGGTCCCCTGGGGCCAACGTCCTGACTTTC. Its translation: CASSSSWSPGANVLTF.

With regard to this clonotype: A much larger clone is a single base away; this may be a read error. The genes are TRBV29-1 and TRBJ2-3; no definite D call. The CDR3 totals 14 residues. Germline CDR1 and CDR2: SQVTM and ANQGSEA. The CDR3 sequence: CNVEDTPRTDTQYF. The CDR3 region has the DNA TGCAACGTTGAAGATACGCCTCGCACAGATACGCAGTATTTT.

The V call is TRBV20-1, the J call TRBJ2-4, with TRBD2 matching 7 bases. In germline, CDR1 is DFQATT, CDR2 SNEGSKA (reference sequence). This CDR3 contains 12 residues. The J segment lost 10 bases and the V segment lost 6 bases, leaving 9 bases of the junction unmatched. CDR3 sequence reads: CSAGTINGIQYF. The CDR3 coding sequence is TGCAGTGCAGGGACTATAAACGGGATTCAGTACTTC.

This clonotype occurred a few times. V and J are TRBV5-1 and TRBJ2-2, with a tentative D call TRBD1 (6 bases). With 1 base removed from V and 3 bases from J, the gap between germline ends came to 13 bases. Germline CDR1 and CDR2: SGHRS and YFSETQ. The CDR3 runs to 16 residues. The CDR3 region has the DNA TGCGCCAGCAGCTTGTCCGGCAGGGGTGACACCGGGGAGCTGTTTTTT. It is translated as CASSLSGRGDTGELFF.

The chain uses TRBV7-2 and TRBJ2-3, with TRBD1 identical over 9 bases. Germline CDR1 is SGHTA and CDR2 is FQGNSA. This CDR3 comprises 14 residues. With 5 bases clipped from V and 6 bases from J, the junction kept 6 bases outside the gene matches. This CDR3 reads CASSKQGAGDTQYF. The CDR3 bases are TGTGCCAGCAGCAAACAGGGGGCAGGGGATACGCAGTATTTT.